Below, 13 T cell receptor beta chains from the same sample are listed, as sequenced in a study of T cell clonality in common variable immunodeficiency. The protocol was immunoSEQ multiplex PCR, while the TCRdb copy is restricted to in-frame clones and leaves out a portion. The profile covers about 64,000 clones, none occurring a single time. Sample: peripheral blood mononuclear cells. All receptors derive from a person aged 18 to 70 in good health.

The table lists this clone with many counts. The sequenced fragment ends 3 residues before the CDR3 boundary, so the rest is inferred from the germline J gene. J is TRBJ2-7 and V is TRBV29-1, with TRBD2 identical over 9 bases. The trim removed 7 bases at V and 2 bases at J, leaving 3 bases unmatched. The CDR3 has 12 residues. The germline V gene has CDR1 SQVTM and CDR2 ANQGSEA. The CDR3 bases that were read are TGCAGCGCCCTAGCGGGGACCTACGAG. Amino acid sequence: CSALAGTYE. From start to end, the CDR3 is CSALAGTYEQYF.

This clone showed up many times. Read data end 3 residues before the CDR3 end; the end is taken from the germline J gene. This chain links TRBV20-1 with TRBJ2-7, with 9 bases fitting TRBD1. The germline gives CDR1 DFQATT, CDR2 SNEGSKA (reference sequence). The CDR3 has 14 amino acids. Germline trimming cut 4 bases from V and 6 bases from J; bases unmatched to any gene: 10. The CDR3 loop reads CSATPEGQGVEQYF. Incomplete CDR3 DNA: TGCAGTGCTACCCCCGAGGGACAGGGTGTCGAG.

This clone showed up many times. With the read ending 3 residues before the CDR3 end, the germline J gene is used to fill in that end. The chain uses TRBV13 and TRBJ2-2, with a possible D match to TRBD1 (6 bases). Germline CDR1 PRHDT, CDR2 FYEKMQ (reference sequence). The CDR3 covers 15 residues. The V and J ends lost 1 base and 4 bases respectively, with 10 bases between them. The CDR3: CASSLVGGRTGELFF. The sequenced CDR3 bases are TGTGCCAGCAGCTTAGTAGGGGGTCGCACCGGGGAG.

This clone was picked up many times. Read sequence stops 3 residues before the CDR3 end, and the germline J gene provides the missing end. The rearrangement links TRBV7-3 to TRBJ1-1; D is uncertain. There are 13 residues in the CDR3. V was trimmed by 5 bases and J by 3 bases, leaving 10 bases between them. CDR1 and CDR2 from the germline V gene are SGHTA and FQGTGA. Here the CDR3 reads CASSHHPDTEAFF. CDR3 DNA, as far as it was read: TGTGCCAGCAGCCACCACCCGGACACTGAA.

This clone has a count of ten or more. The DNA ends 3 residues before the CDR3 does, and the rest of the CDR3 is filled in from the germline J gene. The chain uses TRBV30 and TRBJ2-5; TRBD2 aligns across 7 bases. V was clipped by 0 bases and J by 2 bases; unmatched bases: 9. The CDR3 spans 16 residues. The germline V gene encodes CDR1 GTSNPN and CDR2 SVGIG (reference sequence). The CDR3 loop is CAWSVVGLADQETQYF. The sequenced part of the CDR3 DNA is TGTGCCTGGAGTGTGGTGGGGCTAGCGGATCAAGAGACC.

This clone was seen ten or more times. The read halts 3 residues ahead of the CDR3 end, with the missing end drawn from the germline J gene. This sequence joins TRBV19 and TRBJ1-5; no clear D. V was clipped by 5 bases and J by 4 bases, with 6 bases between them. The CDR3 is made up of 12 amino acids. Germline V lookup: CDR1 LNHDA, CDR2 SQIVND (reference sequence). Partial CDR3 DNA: TGTGCCAGTAGTGCGCCAAATCAGCCC. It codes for CASSAPNQP. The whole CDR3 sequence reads CASSAPNQPQHF.

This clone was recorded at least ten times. The sequenced CDR3 bases are TGTGCCATCAGTAGGGATAGACAGGGTCTTGGCACAGATACG. Amino acids: CAISRDRQGLGTDT. The whole CDR3 protein is CAISRDRQGLGTDTQYF. V usage is TRBV10-3 and J usage is TRBJ2-3; 7 bases fit TRBD1. The sequenced fragment ends 3 residues before the CDR3 boundary, so the rest is inferred from the germline J gene. V lost 5 bases, J lost 1 base, and 12 bases stayed unmatched. The CDR3 consists of 17 residues. In germline, CDR1 is ENHRY, CDR2 SYGVKD.

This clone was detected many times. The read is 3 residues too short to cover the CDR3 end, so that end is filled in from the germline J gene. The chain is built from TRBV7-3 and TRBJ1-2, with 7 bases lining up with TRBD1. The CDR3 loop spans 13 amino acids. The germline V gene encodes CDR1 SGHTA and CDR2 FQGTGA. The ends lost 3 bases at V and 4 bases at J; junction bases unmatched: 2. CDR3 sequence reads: CASSLTGTYGYTF. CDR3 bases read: TGTGCCAGCAGCTTGACAGGGACCTATGGC.

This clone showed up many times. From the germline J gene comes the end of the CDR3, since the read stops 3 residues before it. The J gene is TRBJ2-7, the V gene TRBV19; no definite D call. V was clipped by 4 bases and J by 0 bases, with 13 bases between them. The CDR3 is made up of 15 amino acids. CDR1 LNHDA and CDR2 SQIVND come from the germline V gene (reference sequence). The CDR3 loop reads CASSSTSSSSYEQYF. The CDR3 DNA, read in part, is TGTGCCAGTAGTAGTACCTCGTCCAGCTCCTACGAG.

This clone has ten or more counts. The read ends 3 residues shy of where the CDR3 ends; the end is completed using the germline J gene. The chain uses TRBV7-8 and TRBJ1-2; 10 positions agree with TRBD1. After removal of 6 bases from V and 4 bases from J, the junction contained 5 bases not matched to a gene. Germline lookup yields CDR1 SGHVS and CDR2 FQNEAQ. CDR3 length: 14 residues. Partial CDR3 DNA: TGTGCCAGCAGTCAGGGACAGGGGACCTATGGC. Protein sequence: CASSQGQGTYG. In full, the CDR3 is CASSQGQGTYGYTF.

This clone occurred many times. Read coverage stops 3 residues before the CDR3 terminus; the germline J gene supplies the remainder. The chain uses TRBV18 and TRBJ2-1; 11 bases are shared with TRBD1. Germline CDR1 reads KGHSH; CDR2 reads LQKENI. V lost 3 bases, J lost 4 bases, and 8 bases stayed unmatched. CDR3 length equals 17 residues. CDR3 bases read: TGTGCCAGCTCACCTTCTCGGACAGGGGGCTTGTACAATGAG. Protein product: CASSPSRTGGLYNE. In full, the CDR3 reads CASSPSRTGGLYNEQFF.

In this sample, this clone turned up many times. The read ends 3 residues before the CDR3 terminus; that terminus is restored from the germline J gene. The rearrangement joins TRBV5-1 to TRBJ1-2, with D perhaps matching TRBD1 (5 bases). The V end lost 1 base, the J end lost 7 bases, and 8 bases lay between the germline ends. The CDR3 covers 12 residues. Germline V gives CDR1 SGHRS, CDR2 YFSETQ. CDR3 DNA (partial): TGCGCCAGCAGCTTGAAGGGGAGTGGC. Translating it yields CASSLKGSG. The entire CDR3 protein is CASSLKGSGYTF. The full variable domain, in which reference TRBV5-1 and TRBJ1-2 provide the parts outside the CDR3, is KAGVTQTPRYLIKTRGQQVTLSCSPISGHRSVSWYQQTPGQGLQFLFEYFSETQRNKGNFPGRFSGRQFSNSRSEMNVSTLELGDSALYLCASSLKGSGYTFGSGTRLTVV.

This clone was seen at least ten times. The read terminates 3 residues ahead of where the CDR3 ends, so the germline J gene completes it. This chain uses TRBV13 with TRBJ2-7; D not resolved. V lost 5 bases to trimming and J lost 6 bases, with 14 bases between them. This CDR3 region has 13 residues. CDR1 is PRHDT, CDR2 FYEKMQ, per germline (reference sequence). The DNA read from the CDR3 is TGTGCCAGCAGCATTGCTAGACCCTCCGAG. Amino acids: CASSIARPSE. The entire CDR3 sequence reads CASSIARPSEQYF.